Listed below are T cell receptor beta chains from one sample, sequenced in a study of tumor-infiltrating lymphocytes in glioblastoma multiforme. TCRdb independently ran MiXCR on the multiplex PCR reads; one entry per CDR3 protein. Of thousands of distinct CDR3 sequences listed, just under 75% were seen once; the top ten hold roughly 76%. What was sequenced was brain tumor tissue. All receptors derive from a male donor with glioblastoma. Both conserved end residues are part of each CDR3. A D gene is named only where the DNA matches it firmly. Clone size is shown for a subset of rows, as once, few, many or a class of expanded clone.

v_call,clone_size,d_call,j_call,cdr3_aa,cdr3_nt
TRBV20-1,.,TRBD2,TRBJ2-1,CSARDPGGSLYNEQFF,TGCAGTGCTAGAGATCCCGGCGGGAGTCTCTACAATGAGCAGTTCTTC
TRBV28,.,.,TRBJ2-3,CASSKIQGPLADTQYF,TGTGCCAGCAGCAAAATACAGGGTCCCTTGGCGGATACGCAGTATTTT
TRBV29-1,.,TRBD2,TRBJ2-1,CSVQTSGSYNEQFF,TGCAGCGTTCAGACTAGCGGGAGCTACAATGAGCAGTTCTTC
TRBV20-1,.,TRBD2,TRBJ2-3,CSAGPGEAGGRTDTQYF,TGCAGTGCTGGCCCAGGGGAAGCGGGGGGACGCACAGATACGCAGTATTTT
TRBV4-2,.,.,TRBJ2-3,CASSQDLKGLYF,TGTGCCAGCAGCCAAGACTTGAAGGGCTTGTATTTT
TRBV6-5,.,.,TRBJ1-5,CASSYAGSNQPQHF,TGTGCCAGCAGTTACGCAGGCAGCAATCAGCCCCAGCATTTT
TRBV5-1,.,.,TRBJ1-1,CASSLAWGNTEAFF,TGCGCCAGCAGCTTGGCCTGGGGGAACACGGAAGCTTTCTTT
TRBV5-1,.,TRBD1,TRBJ2-3,CASSAYRQGATDTQYF,TGCGCCAGCAGCGCCTATCGACAGGGGGCCACAGATACGCAGTATTTT
TRBV12-3/TRBV12-4,once,.,TRBJ2-1,CASSFAGLYEQFF,TGTGCCAGCAGTTTTGCAGGGCTGTATGAGCAGTTCTTC
TRBV29-1,.,.,TRBJ1-2,CIIVGSSAYTF,TGCATCATTGTCGGGTCCAGTGCCTACACCTTC
TRBV6-2/TRBV6-3,few,TRBD2,TRBJ2-7,CASIPGTGGSYEQYF,TGTGCCAGCATTCCAGGGACGGGAGGCTCCTACGAGCAGTACTTC
TRBV11-2,.,.,TRBJ2-7,CASSSVRGTKDKQYF,TGTGCCAGCAGCTCCGTTCGCGGGACGAAAGACAAGCAGTACTTC
TRBV6-5,.,.,TRBJ2-1,CASSPRTDREQFF,TGTGCCAGCAGCCCGAGGACAGACCGTGAGCAGTTCTTC
TRBV29-1,.,.,TRBJ2-1,CSVNMRGSNNEQFF,TGCAGCGTTAATATGAGGGGGAGCAACAATGAGCAGTTCTTC
TRBV20-1,.,.,TRBJ2-7,CSASGDMGKTYYEQYF,TGCAGTGCTTCAGGAGATATGGGAAAAACTTACTACGAGCAGTACTTC
TRBV5-6,once,.,TRBJ2-3,CASGLGSTDTQYF,TGTGCCAGCGGACTTGGCTCCACAGATACGCAGTATTTT
TRBV11-2,.,TRBD2,TRBJ2-2,CASSPEGSGTTGELFF,TGTGCCAGCAGCCCGGAAGGTAGCGGGACTACCGGGGAGCTGTTTTTT
TRBV11-2,.,.,TRBJ2-6,CASSRPSGANVLTF,TGTGCCAGCAGCCGCCCCTCTGGGGCCAACGTCCTGACTTTC
TRBV7-9,.,TRBD1,TRBJ2-7,CACRSTGQGVTYEQYF,TGTGCCTGCAGGAGCACGGGACAGGGGGTAACCTACGAGCAGTACTTC
TRBV11-2,.,.,TRBJ2-2,CASIPSFGQWLAVSTGELFF,TGTGCCAGCATCCCCTCATTCGGCCAATGGCTCGCGGTAAGCACCGGGGAGCTGTTTTTT
TRBV20-1,.,TRBD2,TRBJ2-3,CSASRPGAGGPSSTDTQYF,TGCAGTGCCAGTCGCCCCGGAGCGGGAGGGCCGAGTAGCACAGATACGCAGTATTTT
TRBV6-1,once,TRBD1,TRBJ2-2,CASSRDRTTGELFF,TGTGCCAGCAGCCGGGACAGGACTACCGGGGAGCTGTTTTTT
TRBV4-1,.,TRBD1,TRBJ1-2,CASSQEAGQGIADYGYTF,TGCGCCAGCAGCCAAGAAGCTGGACAGGGTATTGCAGACTATGGCTACACCTTC
TRBV11-2,.,.,TRBJ2-1,CASSMSNEQFF,TGTGCCAGCAGCATGTCTAATGAGCAGTTCTTC
TRBV29-1,.,.,TRBJ2-2,CSAKTGFGHTGELFF,TGCAGCGCTAAGACAGGTTTTGGACACACCGGGGAGCTGTTTTTT
TRBV11-3,.,TRBD1,TRBJ2-3,CASSPRYGTETDTQYF,TGTGCCAGCAGCCCCCGTTACGGGACAGAAACAGATACGCAGTATTTT
TRBV6-1,few,.,TRBJ2-7,CASIASVRSSYEQYF,TGTGCCAGCATTGCTAGCGTAAGGAGCTCCTACGAGCAGTACTTC
TRBV11-2,many,.,TRBJ2-1,CASSLELERGNEQFF,TGTGCCAGCAGCTTAGAGCTAGAAAGGGGCAATGAGCAGTTCTTC
TRBV10-1,few,.,TRBJ2-7,CASTDRAMGEQYF,TGCGCCAGCACCGATAGAGCAATGGGCGAGCAGTACTTC
TRBV5-6,.,TRBD2,TRBJ2-5,CASSVGLAGVQETQYF,TGTGCCAGCAGCGTCGGACTAGCGGGGGTCCAAGAGACCCAGTACTTC
TRBV11-2,.,.,TRBJ2-1,CASSISKEQFF,TGTGCAAGCAGCATATCCAAAGAGCAGTTCTTC
TRBV4-2,.,TRBD2,TRBJ2-1,CASSRELTSEIEQFF,TGTGCCAGCAGCCGAGAACTGACTAGCGAGATTGAGCAGTTCTTC
TRBV20-1,few,.,TRBJ2-7,CSARLVDYEQYF,TGCAGTGCTAGACTGGTAGACTACGAGCAGTACTTC
TRBV11-2,.,.,TRBJ1-1,CASSLVEGVAFF,TGTGCCAGCAGCTTAGTAGAGGGGGTAGCTTTCTTT
TRBV20-1,.,TRBD2,TRBJ2-7,CSARELAGVGEQYF,TGCAGTGCTAGAGAACTAGCGGGGGTGGGTGAGCAGTACTTC
TRBV11-2,many,.,TRBJ2-7,CASSLAGFSPSYEQYF,TGTGCCAGCAGCTTAGCTGGGTTCAGCCCCTCCTACGAGCAGTACTTC
TRBV11-2,.,.,TRBJ1-1,CASSLLWGNTEAFF,TGTGCCAGCAGCTTATTATGGGGAAACACTGAAGCTTTCTTT
TRBV20-1,.,TRBD2,TRBJ2-2,CSARTNGRSNTGELFF,TGCAGTGCTAGAACTAACGGGAGGTCGAACACCGGGGAGCTGTTTTTT
TRBV11-1,few,TRBD1,TRBJ2-7,CAGSLARLDRGYEQYF,TGTGCAGGCAGCTTAGCGCGTCTGGACAGGGGGTACGAGCAGTACTTC
TRBV6-6,once,.,TRBJ2-1,CASSTSGEQFF,TGTGCCAGCAGTACTTCTGGTGAGCAGTTCTTC
TRBV29-1,.,.,TRBJ2-1,CSVGGRQWGHEQFF,TGCAGCGTCGGGGGGCGGCAGTGGGGCCATGAGCAGTTCTTC
TRBV20-1,.,.,TRBJ2-1,CSARDEAGLQKQFF,TGCAGTGCTAGAGATGAGGCAGGGCTGCAAAAGCAGTTCTTC
TRBV11-2,.,.,TRBJ2-1,CASSLGRGSGHFF,TGTGCCAGCAGCTTAGGTAGGGGGAGTGGGCATTTCTTC
TRBV12-3/TRBV12-4,.,TRBD2,TRBJ2-5,CAISDVAGQTQYF,TGTGCCATCAGCGACGTAGCGGGACAGACCCAGTACTTC
TRBV20-1,.,.,TRBJ2-4,CSASPGGKNIQYF,TGCAGTGCTAGCCCCGGAGGGAAAAACATTCAGTACTTC
TRBV29-1,.,TRBD2,TRBJ2-3,CSVEGGEGNTDTQYF,TGCAGCGTTGAAGGGGGGGAGGGGAACACAGATACGCAGTATTTT
TRBV11-2,.,.,TRBJ2-1,CASSIFNGYFF,TGTGCCAGCAGCATATTCAATGGGTACTTCTTC
TRBV4-1,once,.,TRBJ1-6,CASQNLTSGGSPLHF,TGCGCCAGCCAAAACCTGACATCTGGGGGTTCACCCCTCCATTTT